Included here is one T cell receptor beta chain sequence, with context. In its sample, this clonotype was seen a few times. The antigen it binds to is not known. Nothing much larger sits one base from this clone, and base qualities are not available. Library construction relied on RT-PCR. These reads were obtained on an Illumina HiSeq 2500. TCRdb applied fastp at Q25 and MiXCR to the public reads, then kept only in-frame beta chains. CDR3 protein sequences are deduplicated, and each keeps its most common genes and DNA. The sample table holds roughly 17,000 distinct CDR3 sequences, of which over 65% were seen once. The ten largest make up about 2.5% of the sample. The source of the sample is a study of yellow fever vaccine responses in identical twins (dated by TCRdb to the late 2010s). Turning to the overall study: Focusing on identical twins, the study followed the T cell clones that responded to the vaccine, and did so with precision. What the authors observed across the whole study: The authors reported that the T cell response to vaccination in identical twins appeared partly convergent and partly personalized.

CDR1 and CDR2 are read off the germline V gene (reference sequence) as SEHNR and FQNEAQ. Taken from cysteine to phenylalanine, the CDR3 has 11 residues. Only the CDR3 DNA stays, 33 bases, in frame from base 1. The trim is 2 bases for V and 7 bases for J, with a gap of 5 bases between the germline ends. This clonotype was obtained from a woman in her late teens or twenties who received the yellow fever vaccine. Donor details come from another sample of the same person, matched by shared clones. Sequences were derived from T cells from blood (PBMCs), unsorted or a sorted subset (not recorded which), sampled before or after yellow fever vaccination (not recorded which). The chain couples TRBV7-9 to TRBJ2-5, with no reliable assignment of the D segment. The CDR3 in this case is CASSLSGTQYF. At the DNA level, the sequence is TGTGCCAGCAGCTTAAGTGGGACCCAGTACTTC. With the portions outside the CDR3 filled from the reference TRBV7-9 and TRBJ2-5 genes, the complete variable region becomes DTGVSQNPRHKITKRGQNVTFRCDPISEHNRLYWYRQTLGQGPEFLTYFQNEAQLEKSRLLSDRFSAERPKGSFSTLEIQRTEQGDSAMYLCASSLSGTQYFGPGTRLLVL.